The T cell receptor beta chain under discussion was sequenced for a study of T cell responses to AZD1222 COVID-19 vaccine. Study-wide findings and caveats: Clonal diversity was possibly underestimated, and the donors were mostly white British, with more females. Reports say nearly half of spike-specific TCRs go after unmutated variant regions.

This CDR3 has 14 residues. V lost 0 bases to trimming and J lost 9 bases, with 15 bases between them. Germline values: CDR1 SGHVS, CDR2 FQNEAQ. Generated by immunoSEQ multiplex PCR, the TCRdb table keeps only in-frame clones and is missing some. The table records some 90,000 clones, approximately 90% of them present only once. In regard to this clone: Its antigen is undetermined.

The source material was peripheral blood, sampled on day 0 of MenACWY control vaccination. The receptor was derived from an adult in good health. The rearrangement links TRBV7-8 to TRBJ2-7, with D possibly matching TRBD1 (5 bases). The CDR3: CASSLAARATVQYF. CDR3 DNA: TGTGCCAGCAGCTTAGCCGCCAGGGCCACCGTGCAGTACTTC.